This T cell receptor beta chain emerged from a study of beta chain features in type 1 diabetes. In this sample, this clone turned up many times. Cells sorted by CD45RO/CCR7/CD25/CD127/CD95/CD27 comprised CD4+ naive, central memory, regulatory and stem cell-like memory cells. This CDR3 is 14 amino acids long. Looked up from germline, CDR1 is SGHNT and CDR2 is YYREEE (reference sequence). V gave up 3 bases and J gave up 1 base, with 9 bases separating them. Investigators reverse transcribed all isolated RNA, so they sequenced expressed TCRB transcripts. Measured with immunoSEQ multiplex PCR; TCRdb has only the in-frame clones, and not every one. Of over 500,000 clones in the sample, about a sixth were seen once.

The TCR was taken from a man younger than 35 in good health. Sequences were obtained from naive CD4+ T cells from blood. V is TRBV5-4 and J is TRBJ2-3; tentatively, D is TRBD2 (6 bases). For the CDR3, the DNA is TGTGCCAGCAGCTCCGCTAGCGGCACAGATACGCAGTATTTT. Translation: CASSSASGTDTQYF.